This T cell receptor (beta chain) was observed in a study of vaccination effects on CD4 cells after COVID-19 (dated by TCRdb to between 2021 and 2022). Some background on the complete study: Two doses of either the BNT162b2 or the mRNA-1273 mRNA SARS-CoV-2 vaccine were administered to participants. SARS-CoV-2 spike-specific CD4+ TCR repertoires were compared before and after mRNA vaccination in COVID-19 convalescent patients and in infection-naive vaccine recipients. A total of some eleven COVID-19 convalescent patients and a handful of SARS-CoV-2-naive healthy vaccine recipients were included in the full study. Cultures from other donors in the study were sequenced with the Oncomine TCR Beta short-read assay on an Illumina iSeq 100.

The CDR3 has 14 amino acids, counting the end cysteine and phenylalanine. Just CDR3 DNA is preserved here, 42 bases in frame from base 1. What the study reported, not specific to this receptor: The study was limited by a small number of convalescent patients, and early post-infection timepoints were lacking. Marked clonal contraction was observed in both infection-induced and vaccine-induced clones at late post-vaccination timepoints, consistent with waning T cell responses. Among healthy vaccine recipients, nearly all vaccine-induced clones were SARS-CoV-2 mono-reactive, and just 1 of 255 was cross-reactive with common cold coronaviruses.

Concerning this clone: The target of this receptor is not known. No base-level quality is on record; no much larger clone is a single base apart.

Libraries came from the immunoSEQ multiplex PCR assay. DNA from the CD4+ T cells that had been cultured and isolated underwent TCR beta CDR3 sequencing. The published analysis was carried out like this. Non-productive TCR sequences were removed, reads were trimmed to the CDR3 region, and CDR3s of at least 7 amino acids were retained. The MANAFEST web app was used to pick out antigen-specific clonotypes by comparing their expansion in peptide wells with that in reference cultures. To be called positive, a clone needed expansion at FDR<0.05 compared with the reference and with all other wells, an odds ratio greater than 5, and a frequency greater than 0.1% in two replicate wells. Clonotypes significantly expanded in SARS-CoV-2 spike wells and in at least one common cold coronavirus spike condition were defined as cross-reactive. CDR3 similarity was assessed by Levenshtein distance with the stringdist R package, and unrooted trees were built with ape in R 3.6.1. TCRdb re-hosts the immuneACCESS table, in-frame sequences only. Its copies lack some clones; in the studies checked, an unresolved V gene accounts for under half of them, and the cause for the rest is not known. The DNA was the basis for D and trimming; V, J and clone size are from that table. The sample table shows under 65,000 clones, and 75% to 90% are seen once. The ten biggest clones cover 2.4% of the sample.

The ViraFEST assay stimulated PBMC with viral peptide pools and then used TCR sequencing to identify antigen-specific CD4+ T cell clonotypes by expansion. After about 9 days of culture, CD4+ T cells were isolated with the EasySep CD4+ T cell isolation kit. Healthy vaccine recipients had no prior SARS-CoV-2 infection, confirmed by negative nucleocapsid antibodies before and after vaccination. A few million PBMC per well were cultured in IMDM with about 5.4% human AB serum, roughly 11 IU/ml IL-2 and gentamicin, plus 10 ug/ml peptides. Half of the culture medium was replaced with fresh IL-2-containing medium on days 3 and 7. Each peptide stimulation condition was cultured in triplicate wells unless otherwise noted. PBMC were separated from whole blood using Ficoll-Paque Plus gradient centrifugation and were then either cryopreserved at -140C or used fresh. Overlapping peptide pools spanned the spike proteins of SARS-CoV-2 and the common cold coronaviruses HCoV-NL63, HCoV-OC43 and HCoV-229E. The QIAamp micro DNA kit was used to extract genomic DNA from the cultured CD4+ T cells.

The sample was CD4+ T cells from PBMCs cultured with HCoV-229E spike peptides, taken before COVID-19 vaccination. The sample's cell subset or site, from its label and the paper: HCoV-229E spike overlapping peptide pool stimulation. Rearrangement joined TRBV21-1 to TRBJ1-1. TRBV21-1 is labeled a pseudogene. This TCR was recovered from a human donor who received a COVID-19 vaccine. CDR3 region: CASNFSGGVTEAFF. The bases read TGTGCCAGCAACTTTTCGGGCGGGGTCACTGAAGCTTTCTTT.